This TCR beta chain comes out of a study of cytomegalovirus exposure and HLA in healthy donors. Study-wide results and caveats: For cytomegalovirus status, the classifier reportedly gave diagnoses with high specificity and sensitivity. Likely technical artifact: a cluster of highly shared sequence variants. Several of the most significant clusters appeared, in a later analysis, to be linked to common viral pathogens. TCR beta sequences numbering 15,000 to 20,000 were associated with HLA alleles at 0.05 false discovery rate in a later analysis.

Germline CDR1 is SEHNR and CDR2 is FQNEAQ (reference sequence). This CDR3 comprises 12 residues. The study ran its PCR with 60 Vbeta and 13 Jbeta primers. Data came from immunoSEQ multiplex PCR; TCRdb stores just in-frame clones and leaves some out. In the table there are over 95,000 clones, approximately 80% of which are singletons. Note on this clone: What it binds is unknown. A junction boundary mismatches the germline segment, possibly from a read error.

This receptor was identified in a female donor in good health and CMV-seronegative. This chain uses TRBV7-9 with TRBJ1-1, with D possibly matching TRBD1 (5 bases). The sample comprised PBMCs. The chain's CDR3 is CSSSWGGTEAFF. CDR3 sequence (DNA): TGTTCCAGCAGTTGGGGGGGCACTGAAGCTTTCTTT.